These 16 T cell receptor beta chains were sequenced from one sample in a study of technical replicates of blood from a handful of donors. TCRdb's copy holds only in-frame clones and misses some; the assay was immunoSEQ multiplex PCR. The sample has 60,000 to 85,000 clones, roughly 90% seen once; the top ten hold about 0.4%. Material for sequencing was T cells isolated from PBMCs. The receptors derive from a human donor in good health.

V is TRBV10-3 and J is TRBJ1-2, with unresolved D. The CDR3 runs 11 residues. The germline V gene encodes CDR1 ENHRY and CDR2 SYGVKD. V lost 7 bases and J lost 3, with 6 bases in between. CDR3: CAINDDYGYTF. The CDR3, as DNA: TGTGCCATCAATGACGACTATGGCTACACCTTC.

This sequence joins TRBV5-6 and TRBJ2-7; no reliable D call. The germline V gene encodes CDR1 SGHDT and CDR2 YYEEEE. Trimming took 1 base from V and 2 from J, leaving 4 bases between them. The CDR3 is made up of 12 amino acids. CDR3 sequence (DNA): TGTGCCAGCAGCTTGCCGGCCTACGAGCAGTACTTC. Translation: CASSLPAYEQYF.

V is TRBV5-4 and J is TRBJ2-5; weak D call: TRBD2 (6 bases). The CDR3 contains 17 residues. V gave up 1 base and J gave up 5 bases, with 21 bases separating them. CDR1 is SGHNT, CDR2 YYREEE, per germline (reference sequence). CDR3 bases: TGTGCCAGCAGCTTGCCAGAGGCTAGCGCCTATCTCGAGACCCAGTACTTC. It encodes CASSLPEASAYLETQYF.

In this sample, this clone turned up a few times. J is TRBJ1-1 and V is TRBV6-4, with 9 bases aligning to TRBD1. The CDR3 runs to 15 residues. CDR1 MRHNA and CDR2 SNTAGT come from the germline V gene. The ends lost 3 bases at V and 1 base at J; junction bases unmatched: 3. CDR3 protein: CASSEGQGSNTEAFF. The CDR3 bases are TGTGCCAGCAGTGAGGGACAGGGCTCGAACACTGAAGCTTTCTTT.

The count of this clone is one. The chain combines TRBV29-1 with TRBJ2-1; 7 bases align to TRBD2. Germline V CDR1 and CDR2: SQVTM, ANQGSEA. The CDR3 loop spans 12 amino acids. The V and J ends lost 4 bases and 9 bases, in that order; junction bases with no gene match: 6. CDR3 protein: CSVALGGIEQFF. The CDR3 DNA reads as TGCAGCGTTGCCCTCGGGGGGATTGAGCAGTTCTTC.

The chain couples TRBV7-8 to TRBJ2-1; 8 positions match TRBD1. Germline V CDR1 and CDR2: SGHVS, FQNEAQ. V gave up 0 bases and J gave up 0 bases; unmatched junction bases: 4. The length of the CDR3 is 17 residues. The CDR3 region has the DNA TGTGCCAGCAGCTTAGCGAAGGGACAGGTCTCCTACAATGAGCAGTTCTTC. Its protein is CASSLAKGQVSYNEQFF.

In this sample, this clone turned up a few times. The chain is built from TRBV16 and TRBJ2-1, with D maybe TRBD1 (6 bases). The CDR3 covers 14 residues. The germline V gene has CDR1 KGHSY and CDR2 FQNENV. V lost 4 bases and J 1 base, leaving 8 bases between the germline ends. The CDR3: CASSLDRSYNEQFF. For the CDR3, the DNA is TGTGCCAGCAGCCTGGACAGATCCTACAATGAGCAGTTCTTC. Complete variable domain (other parts from reference TRBV16 and TRBJ2-1): GEEVAQTPKHLVRGEGQKAKLYCAPIKGHSYVFWYQQVLKNEFKFLISFQNENVFDETGMPKERFSAKCLPNSPCSLEIQATKLEDSAVYFCASSLDRSYNEQFFGPGTRLTVL.

This chain uses TRBV4-1 with TRBJ1-2; 9 bases line up with TRBD1. The trim removed 3 bases at V and 7 bases at J, leaving 12 bases unmatched. Germline-derived CDR1 and CDR2 are MGHRA and YSYEKL. The CDR3 loop spans 16 amino acids. The CDR3 sequence: CASSQPTGGANSGYTF. The CDR3, as DNA: TGCGCCAGCAGCCAGCCAACAGGGGGCGCGAATTCTGGCTACACCTTC.

This chain uses TRBV28 with TRBJ2-7; no clear D gene. The CDR3 is 11 residues long. The ends were cut back, 6 bases at V and 5 bases at J, with 8 bases in the middle. The V gene's germline CDR1 is MDHEN and CDR2 SYDVKM. CDR3 sequence reads: CASRVADEQYF. CDR3 nucleotides: TGTGCCAGCAGGGTGGCAGACGAGCAGTACTTC.

This clone was counted only a few times. The chain is built from TRBV10-2 and TRBJ2-1; D gene ambiguous. V was clipped by 3 bases and J by 6 bases, with 12 bases between them. Germline V gives CDR1 WSHSY, CDR2 SAAADI. This CDR3 is built from 14 residues. The CDR3 loop is CASSEFYSSNEQFF. The DNA of the CDR3 is TGCGCCAGCAGTGAATTCTATTCAAGCAATGAGCAGTTCTTC.

V gene TRBV6-6 combines with J gene TRBJ2-1; weak D call: TRBD2 (6 bases). CDR1 MNHNY and CDR2 SVGAGI come from the germline V gene (reference sequence). The CDR3 is made up of 16 amino acids. Trimming cost V 0 bases and J 7 bases, with 16 bases left between them. CDR3 in DNA: TGTGCCAGCAGTTACTCGGAGGAGGGATGGGCGAATGAGCAGTTCTTC. Its translation: CASSYSEEGWANEQFF.

This chain links TRBV10-3 with TRBJ1-4, with D possibly TRBD1 on 5 matching bases. Germline values: CDR1 ENHRY, CDR2 SYGVKD. There are 16 residues in the CDR3. Trimming stripped 2 bases from V and 1 base from J, with 11 bases between. The CDR3 DNA follows: TGTGCCATCAGTGAGCAAGGGGCTGGAACTAATGAAAAACTGTTTTTT. Its protein is CAISEQGAGTNEKLFF.

This clone turned up a few times. The rearrangement uses TRBV19 and TRBJ1-2; D is uncertain. In germline, CDR1 is LNHDA, CDR2 SQIVND (reference sequence). The V gene lost 7 bases and the J gene lost 0 bases, with 18 bases spanning the gap. The CDR3 runs to 16 residues. The CDR3 reads CASKADLADPNYGYTF. CDR3 nucleotide sequence: TGTGCCAGTAAAGCTGACCTGGCGGATCCTAACTATGGCTACACCTTC.

The V call is TRBV5-1, the J call TRBJ2-7; D is perhaps TRBD2 (6 bases). CDR1 and CDR2 from the germline V gene are SGHRS and YFSETQ. With 6 bases removed from V and 0 bases from J, the gap between germline ends came to 7 bases. The CDR3 length is 12 residues. The CDR3 sequence is CASNGGSYEQYF. CDR3 nucleotides: TGCGCCAGCAACGGGGGCTCCTACGAGCAGTACTTC.

The CDR3 sequence is CASSSYGTSGSDEQFF. CDR3 bases: TGTGCCAGCAGTTCATACGGGACTAGCGGGAGCGATGAGCAGTTCTTC. The V and J genes are TRBV6-6 and TRBJ2-1, with 14 bases lining up with TRBD2. V shed 4 bases, J shed 8 bases, and the junction held 7 bases outside the gene matches. The CDR3 sequence is 16 residues long. Germline V gene sequence: CDR1 MNHNY, CDR2 SVGAGI (reference sequence).

This sequence joins TRBV5-4 and TRBJ2-6; no definite D call. This CDR3 is built from 15 residues. From germline, CDR1 is SGHNT and CDR2 YYREEE (reference sequence). The V end lost 6 bases, the J end lost 0 bases, and 10 bases lay between the germline ends. The DNA for the CDR3 is TGTGCCAGCACCACTGTGAGCTCTGGGGCCAACGTCCTGACTTTC. It codes for CASTTVSSGANVLTF.